The next 2 T cell receptor beta chains were all read from a single sample in a study of early T cells in non-severe SARS-CoV-2 infection. TCRdb fed the 5' RACE reads into MiXCR, producing one record per CDR3 protein. The table has some 71,000 distinct CDR3 sequences, about 13% seen once. Material for sequencing was whole blood. These receptors were taken from an adult who was a healthcare worker with PCR-confirmed SARS-CoV-2 infection or an uninfected control (not recorded which).

V and J are TRBV9 and TRBJ1-6, with D uncertain. V dropped 6 bases and J dropped 9 bases, with 10 bases sitting between them. This CDR3 contains 12 residues. CDR1 and CDR2 from the germline V gene are SGDLS and YYNGEE. The CDR3 spells CASNRGSSPLHF. The CDR3 nucleotides read TGTGCCAGCAATCGGGGAAGTTCACCCCTCCACTTT.

This clonotype was found a few times. The V and J genes are TRBV10-3 and TRBJ1-3; TRBD1 might be the D (6 bases). The CDR3 extends over 12 amino acids. Germline CDR1 and CDR2: ENHRY and SYGVKD. The V end was cut by 0 bases, the J end by 16 bases, with 13 bases between. Here the CDR3 DNA reads TGTGCCATCAGTGAGTCTTCAGGCGGGGGCTATTTT. This sequence encodes CAISESSGGGYF.